This is a list of T cell receptor beta chains from one sample in a study of T cells in Graves' hyperthyroidism and ophthalmopathy. Using its own MiXCR run on the multiplex PCR reads, TCRdb lists one record per CDR3 protein. Among almost 600,000 distinct CDR3 sequences listed, roughly 13% were seen once. The sample was blood. Receptors were obtained from a woman in her thirties with Graves' hyperthyroidism that later progressed to Graves' ophthalmopathy. Each CDR3 is given with its conserved first and last residue. Fields, in order: D gene, clone size, V gene, J gene, CDR3 DNA, CDR3 protein. A D gene is named only where the DNA matches it firmly. Clone size is given for some rows only: seen once, a few or many times, or a class if the clone is expanded.

NA	NA	TRBV19	TRBJ2-4	TGTGCCAGTAGCTACCCGGCCCAAAACATTCAGTACTTC	CASSYPAQNIQYF
TRBD1	many	TRBV7-8	TRBJ2-2	TGTGCCAGCAGCTCAAGGACAGGGCTTAACACCGGGGAGCTGTTTTTT	CASSSRTGLNTGELFF
TRBD2	NA	TRBV28	TRBJ2-1	TGTGCCAGCAGTGGGACTAGCGGGAGAGCGTACAATGAGCAGTTCTTC	CASSGTSGRAYNEQFF
NA	few	TRBV19	TRBJ1-5	TGTGCCAGTAGTATAGCCCCGGGGGAGCAGCCCCAGCATTTT	CASSIAPGEQPQHF
TRBD2	few	TRBV4-3	TRBJ2-3	TGCGCCAGCAGCCAAGCCCTACTAGCGGCCGATAGCACAGATACGCAGTATTTT	CASSQALLAADSTDTQYF
TRBD1	NA	TRBV18	TRBJ1-6	TGTGCCAGCTCACCAAACAGGGACAGAAGTTCAGCGCTCCACTTT	CASSPNRDRSSALHF
NA	many	TRBV2	TRBJ2-3	TGTGCCAGCAGTGAACTATCCGGGAGCACAGATACGCAGTATTTT	CASSELSGSTDTQYF
NA	NA	TRBV6-1	TRBJ2-2	TGTGCCAGCAAGGTAGCGGACCGATACGGGAAGCTGTTTTTT	CASKVADRYGKLFF
NA	many	TRBV27	TRBJ1-5	TGTGCCAGCCATGCAGGGCGGGACAATCAGCCCCAGCATTTT	CASHAGRDNQPQHF
NA	few	TRBV9	TRBJ1-4	TGTGCCAGCAGCGACGGGGGGCCCGCCACGGGTGAAAAACTGTTTTTT	CASSDGGPATGEKLFF
TRBD1	few	TRBV30	TRBJ2-2	TGTGCCTGGGCCTTCCGGGACAGAGTGACCGGGGAGCTGTTTTTT	CAWAFRDRVTGELFF
NA	many	TRBV18	TRBJ2-7	TGTGCCAGCTCACCTAAGACGGGCCAGGGGACATACGAGCAGTACTTC	CASSPKTGQGTYEQYF
TRBD2	many	TRBV6-2/TRBV6-3	TRBJ2-3	TGTGCCAGCAGCCCTCCGGGACTAGCGGGAGGGTTGGATACGCAGTATTTT	CASSPPGLAGGLDTQYF
NA	many	TRBV24-1	TRBJ1-6	TGTGCCACCAGTGCCGCCACGGGTTCACCCCTCCACTTT	CATSAATGSPLHF
TRBD1	few	TRBV28	TRBJ1-2	TGTGCCAGCAGAACAGACAGGGTTGGGGACTATGGCTACACCTTC	CASRTDRVGDYGYTF
NA	NA	TRBV2	TRBJ2-3	TGTGCCAGCAGTGGGTACAGGGAAGGTAGGCAGTATTTT	CASSGYREGRQYF
TRBD1	many	TRBV5-1	TRBJ1-2	TGCGCCAGCAGCTTGATGACAGGGGAAGGCTACACCTTC	CASSLMTGEGYTF
NA	many	TRBV11-2	TRBJ1-4	TGTGCCAGCAGCTGGAGGGGTCGAGGGCGAGAAACCGAAAAACTGTTTTTT	CASSWRGRGRETEKLFF
NA	many	TRBV2	TRBJ2-1	TGTGCCAGCAGGACTGGGACCAACAATGAGCAGTTCTTC	CASRTGTNNEQFF
TRBD2	NA	TRBV3-1	TRBJ2-7	TGTGCCAGCAGTCGGCCGACTAGCGGGACTCCCTACGAGCAGTACTTC	CASSRPTSGTPYEQYF
NA	many	TRBV20-1	TRBJ1-1	TGCAGTGCTAGAGACGGGACGGTGAACACTGAAGCTTTCTTT	CSARDGTVNTEAFF
NA	many	TRBV14	TRBJ1-2	TGTGCCAGCAGCCAAGCGGGGTACTATGGCTACACCTTC	CASSQAGYYGYTF
NA	many	TRBV7-9	TRBJ2-7	TGTGCCAGCAGCTTAGGCGGTCCTCCCTACGAGCAGTACTTC	CASSLGGPPYEQYF
TRBD2	many	TRBV30	TRBJ2-1	TGTGCCTGGAGGGCAGCGGGAGCCTACAATGAGCAGTTCTTC	CAWRAAGAYNEQFF
TRBD2	many	TRBV2	TRBJ2-1	TGTGCCAGCAGGGGACTAGCGGCTTACAATGAGCAGTTCTTC	CASRGLAAYNEQFF
NA	many	TRBV3-1	TRBJ2-7	TGTGCCAGCAGCCTTGACTTACCGGACGAGCAGTACTTC	CASSLDLPDEQYF
NA	few	TRBV25-1	TRBJ2-1	TGTGCCAGCAGTGAACCAGGGGACCTTGCTGAGCAGTTCTTC	CASSEPGDLAEQFF
NA	NA	TRBV4-3	TRBJ2-1	TGCGCCAGCAGCCAAGATAGTCCACATGGGACGGGGAATGAGCAGTTCTTC	CASSQDSPHGTGNEQFF
TRBD2	many	TRBV10-3	TRBJ2-7	TGTGCCATCAGTGAGTCGACAGTAGCGGGCTACTCAATCTACGAGCAGTACTTC	CAISESTVAGYSIYEQYF
TRBD2	many	TRBV10-1	TRBJ2-1	TGCGCCAGCAGTGCGCGGTCCGTAGCGGGAGGGCCGGGTGAGCAGTTCTTC	CASSARSVAGGPGEQFF
NA	many	TRBV27	TRBJ1-5	TGTGCCAGCAGTTCGCTAAAGAATCAGCCCCAGCATTTT	CASSSLKNQPQHF
NA	NA	TRBV20-1	TRBJ2-2	TGCAGTGCTAAGAACACCGGGGAGCTGTTTTTT	CSAKNTGELFF
NA	NA	TRBV28	TRBJ1-2	TGTGCCAGCAGTTTTCAATTGGGCTACACCTTC	CASSFQLGYTF
NA	many	TRBV11-3	TRBJ2-7	TGTGCCAGCAGCCAAGATGTCGTCTACGAGCAGTACTTC	CASSQDVVYEQYF
NA	few	TRBV6-5	TRBJ1-2	TGTGCCAGCAGTTACTCATTAGCTAACTATGGCTACACCTTC	CASSYSLANYGYTF
TRBD2	NA	TRBV14	TRBJ2-3	TGTGCCAGCAGCAGGCGACTAGCGGGGTCAGATACGCAGTATTTT	CASSRRLAGSDTQYF
NA	many	TRBV7-2	TRBJ2-1	TGTGCCAGCAGCTTAGATTCGGCTACCTACAATGAGCAGTTCTTC	CASSLDSATYNEQFF
NA	many	TRBV28	TRBJ2-7	TGTGCCAGCAGTTTCAGCCCATTCACCTACGAGCAGTACTTC	CASSFSPFTYEQYF
NA	many	TRBV20-1	TRBJ2-1	TGCAGTGCCCCCGACAGGCGGGTTGAGCAGTTCTTC	CSAPDRRVEQFF
NA	many	TRBV28	TRBJ1-6	TGTGCCAGCAGTTTCCCCCTCGAGGCCCTCCACTTT	CASSFPLEALHF
NA	few	TRBV29-1	TRBJ2-2	TGCAGCGTTGGACTCCGCGGGGAGCTGTTTTTT	CSVGLRGELFF
NA	many	TRBV6-5	TRBJ2-5	TGTGCCAGCAGTTACGGGACTCCGCCCCAAGAGACCCAGTACTTC	CASSYGTPPQETQYF
NA	NA	TRBV10-3	TRBJ2-2	TGTGCCATCAGTGAGTCCCCGGGAACCGGGGAGCTGTTTTTT	CAISESPGTGELFF
TRBD1	NA	TRBV5-1	TRBJ1-1	TGCGCCAGCCGTGGGCAGACAGGGGTCGGCACTGAAGCTTTCTTT	CASRGQTGVGTEAFF
NA	few	TRBV20-1	TRBJ1-6	TGCAGTGCTAGGGCGGCTCAGGCACCCCTCCACTTT	CSARAAQAPLHF
TRBD1	many	TRBV12-3/TRBV12-4	TRBJ2-1	TGTGCCAGCAGTCGTTATACCGGGACAGGGACCTACAATGAGCAGTTCTTC	CASSRYTGTGTYNEQFF
TRBD2	many	TRBV2	TRBJ2-5	TGTGCCAGCAGTGGAGCGGGAGTTGTTGAGACCCAGTACTTC	CASSGAGVVETQYF
NA	many	TRBV20-1	TRBJ2-1	TGCAGTGCTAGGGGGTCTGAAAGGCAGCAGTTCTTC	CSARGSERQQFF
NA	few	TRBV6-1	TRBJ2-7	TGTGCCAGCAGTGCCAAACAGGGCTACGAGCAGTACTTC	CASSAKQGYEQYF
NA	NA	TRBV6-5	TRBJ2-7	TGTGCCAGCAGTTCCCATCTTAACGAGCAGTACTTC	CASSSHLNEQYF
NA	many	TRBV2	TRBJ2-2	TGTGCCATCCAGGGGAACACCGGGGAGCTGTTTTTT	CAIQGNTGELFF
NA	few	TRBV15	TRBJ2-3	TGTGCCACCACCCTGGGAGGGGGATTCGCAGATACGCAGTATTTT	CATTLGGGFADTQYF
TRBD1	many	TRBV29-1	TRBJ1-5	TGCAGCGTGGGGCAGGGGGCTGGTCAGCCCCAGCATTTT	CSVGQGAGQPQHF
NA	few	TRBV6-2/TRBV6-3	TRBJ2-7	TGTGCCAGCAGTTCCAAGGCGTCCCTTCTTACCTACGAGCAGTACTTC	CASSSKASLLTYEQYF
NA	few	TRBV12-3/TRBV12-4	TRBJ1-6	TGTGCCAGCAGTCCGGGAGGGGCAACAAAAAATTCACCCCTCCACTTT	CASSPGGATKNSPLHF
TRBD1	NA	TRBV19	TRBJ2-5	TGTGCCAGTAGTGTACCGGGACAGGGTATTTTGGGAGAGACCCAGTACTTC	CASSVPGQGILGETQYF
NA	many	TRBV5-6	TRBJ1-1	TGTGCCAGCAGCTTTTGGGGGTATAACTTGAACACTGAAGCTTTCTTT	CASSFWGYNLNTEAFF
NA	few	TRBV12-3/TRBV12-4	TRBJ1-1	TGTGCCAGCAGCCGAGTCCCTGAAGCTTTCTTT	CASSRVPEAFF
NA	many	TRBV6-1	TRBJ1-4	TGTGCCAGCAGTGAAAACAGGGAGGATGAAAAACTGTTTTTT	CASSENREDEKLFF
TRBD1	many	TRBV7-2	TRBJ2-2	TGTGCCAGCAGCGCGGACAGGGCCAAACTAACCGGGGAGCTGTTTTTT	CASSADRAKLTGELFF